There are many counts of the clone carrying this TCR beta chain. In terms of origin and age, donors were healthy Caucasian individuals from Russia aged about 6 to 90. Per sample, extraction of total RNA gave at least 5.5 micrograms in every case. The V end lost 5 bases, the J end lost 4 bases, and 18 bases lay between the germline ends. Germline loops: CDR1 SGHTA, CDR2 FQGNSA. This CDR3 is 16 amino acids long. This entry comes from a study of blood T cells in healthy people across ages. Primed by a sample-barcoded 5' primer and a J-beta primer mix, a second PCR proceeded for about 6 to 12 cycles. Carrying 12 random nucleotides, a template-switch adaptor labeled each individual cDNA molecule. TCRdb used MiXCR to reprocess the 5' RACE reads, holding one entry per CDR3 protein. The sample yields 550,000 to 800,000 distinct CDR3 sequences, 20% to 25% seen once.

The sequence was collected from a man in his 70s in good health. Material: blood. The rearrangement links TRBV7-2 to TRBJ1-3, with D hard to call. The CDR3, as DNA: TGTGCCAGCAGCCCGTTCCCGAGACCTACGGGAAACACCATATATTTT. Encoded protein: CASSPFPRPTGNTIYF.